What follows are 9 T cell receptor beta chains derived from one specimen sequenced in a study of blood T cell repertoires in COVID-19. Assay used: immunoSEQ multiplex PCR; TCRdb lists only in-frame clones, some missing. The data contain approximately 670,000 clones, about nine tenths of them singletons. The sequencing sample was made of peripheral blood. Receptors originate from a woman aged 18-29 years with acute or convalescent COVID-19.

The genes are TRBV9 and TRBJ2-1; 8 nucleotides align to TRBD2. Germline CDR1 reads SGDLS; CDR2 reads YYNGEE. CDR3 length: 17 residues. V shed 2 bases and J 7 bases; nucleotides not matched to a gene: 14. In DNA, the CDR3 is TGTGCCAGCAGCGTTTTTGAGGCGGGGGGCCCTTTAAATGAGCAGTTCTTC. Amino acid sequence: CASSVFEAGGPLNEQFF.

The rearrangement uses TRBV3-1 (or the pseudogene TRBV3-2) and TRBJ2-7, with D hard to call. Germline V gene sequence: CDR1 LGHDT, CDR2 YNNKEL (reference sequence). The CDR3 sequence is 11 residues long. V dropped 2 bases and J dropped 3 bases, with 2 bases sitting between them. CDR3 amino acids: CASSQHYEQYF. DNA of the CDR3: TGTGCCAGCAGCCAACACTACGAGCAGTACTTC.

This chain connects TRBV19 to TRBJ1-5; D unclear. Germline V gives CDR1 LNHDA, CDR2 SQIVND (reference sequence). Trimming shortened V by 4 bases and J by 4 bases, and 5 bases separated the two germline ends. The CDR3 is made up of 12 amino acids. The CDR3 sequence is CASSTSNQPQHF. The CDR3 coding sequence is TGTGCCAGTAGTACCTCTAATCAGCCCCAGCATTTT.

The rearrangement links TRBV19 to TRBJ2-4; tentatively, D is TRBD2 (5 bases). The CDR3 is made up of 14 amino acids. Trimming left V 3 bases short and J 0 bases short, with 6 bases between. Germline loops: CDR1 LNHDA, CDR2 SQIVND (reference sequence). The CDR3 DNA sequence: TGTGCCAGTAGTATGGACTTAGCCAAAAACATTCAGTACTTC. Residues: CASSMDLAKNIQYF.

The chain carries TRBV7-9 and TRBJ1-2; TRBD1 matches 7 bases. The germline CDR1 and CDR2 sequences are SEHNR and FQNEAQ (reference sequence). The CDR3 has 13 amino acids. V was clipped by 3 bases and J by 4 bases; unmatched bases: 2. CDR3 residues: CASSFTGAYGYTF. CDR3 coding DNA: TGTGCCAGCAGCTTCACAGGGGCCTATGGCTACACCTTC.

CDR3 DNA sequence: TGCAGCGTTGGGGGGACACCCTACGAGCAGTACTTC. As protein: CSVGGTPYEQYF. The chain combines TRBV29-1 with TRBJ2-7, with a possible D match to TRBD1 (6 bases). Germline-derived CDR1 and CDR2 are SQVTM and ANQGSEA. Trimming took off 4 bases at V and 2 bases at J, with 9 bases between the two ends. This CDR3 is built from 12 residues.

This chain joins TRBV10-3 and TRBJ1-2; TRBD1 matches at 9 bases. The J segment lost 6 bases and the V segment lost 7 bases, leaving 9 bases of the junction unmatched. Germline CDR1 ENHRY, CDR2 SYGVKD. The CDR3 is 14 amino acids. The CDR3 sequence: CAINSRDRAHGYTF. In DNA form, the CDR3 reads TGTGCCATCAACTCCCGGGACAGGGCCCATGGCTACACCTTC.

The V gene is TRBV29-1, the J gene TRBJ2-7; 7 positions agree with TRBD1. Unmatched junction bases numbered 6, after V lost 3 bases and J lost 4 bases. Germline CDR1 SQVTM, CDR2 ANQGSEA. CDR3 size: 13 residues. CDR3 bases: TGCAGCGTTGAGAGACAGGGATCTTACGAGCAGTACTTC. Translated: CSVERQGSYEQYF.

This clone has a single count. The chain carries TRBV5-1 and TRBJ1-2, with TRBD1 identical over 8 bases. Trimming cost V 4 bases and J 0 bases; bases outside gene matches: 11. The CDR3 consists of 17 residues. The germline V gene encodes CDR1 SGHRS and CDR2 YFSETQ. Here the CDR3 DNA reads TGCGCCAGCAGCCCCGGCACCGGGACAGGAGCTAACTATGGCTACACCTTC. It codes for CASSPGTGTGANYGYTF. The full variable domain, rest sourced from reference TRBV5-1 and TRBJ1-2, is KAGVTQTPRYLIKTRGQQVTLSCSPISGHRSVSWYQQTPGQGLQFLFEYFSETQRNKGNFPGRFSGRQFSNSRSEMNVSTLELGDSALYLCASSPGTGTGANYGYTFGSGTRLTVV.